This entry lists 9 T cell receptor beta chains sequenced from one sample in a study of regulatory T cells in long-lasting Graves disease. Regarding time point: newly diagnosed GD, antithyroid drugs for less than 3 months. Generation of the TCR library employed RNA extracted from PBMCs. Construction of the TCR beta libraries employed iRepertoire HTBI primers in conjunction with Arm-PCR of CDR3 regions. In TCRdb, the multiplex PCR reads were re-called with MiXCR into one record per CDR3 protein. Here the sample spans fewer than 650,000 distinct CDR3 sequences, around 15% being singletons. This sample also appeared in a second study, on T cells in Graves' hyperthyroidism and ophthalmopathy.

The specimen comprised peripheral blood mononuclear cells (PBMCs), sampled at new diagnosis, from a patient treated with antithyroid drugs. These receptors originate from a woman in her thirties with Graves disease.

This clonotype was counted ten times or more. The chain couples TRBV15 to TRBJ2-3, with D perhaps matching TRBD1 (5 bases). Trimming pared 0 bases from V and 5 bases from J, leaving 9 bases between. The CDR3 covers 14 residues. Germline V gene data show CDR1 as LNHNV and CDR2 as YYDKDF (reference sequence). CDR3 amino acids: CATSRDRQGDTQYF. CDR3 nucleotide sequence: TGTGCCACCAGCAGAGATCGCCAGGGAGATACGCAGTATTTT.

This clonotype was found many times. In nucleotides, the CDR3 is TGTGCCAGCAGTTTAGACGGACGAGAAGCTTTCTTT. The encoded protein is CASSLDGREAFF. The gene calls are TRBV28 and TRBJ1-1; D not resolved. The germline V and J ends were trimmed by 2 bases and 8 bases, with 9 bases remaining between them. The length of the CDR3 is 12 residues. The germline V gene has CDR1 MDHEN and CDR2 SYDVKM.

V and J are TRBV19 and TRBJ1-5; 7 bases agree with TRBD1. Germline V gene sequence: CDR1 LNHDA, CDR2 SQIVND (reference sequence). The V and J ends lost 1 base and 11 bases, in that order; junction bases with no gene match: 11. The CDR3 extends over 15 amino acids. The CDR3 DNA sequence: TGTGCCAGTAGTATAGTGGGAACAGGGGCTCTGTCCCAGCATTTT. Its translation is CASSIVGTGALSQHF.

The V gene is TRBV7-3, the J gene TRBJ1-1; D not certain. The CDR3 consists of 11 residues. V was clipped by 8 bases and J by 6 bases, with 10 bases between them. The germline gives CDR1 SGHTA, CDR2 FQGTGA. CDR3 in DNA: TGTGCCAGCCACGTGAGCGCTGAAGCTTTCTTT. This encodes CASHVSAEAFF.

The gene calls are TRBV5-1 and TRBJ2-2; D unclear. The V gene lost 1 base and the J gene lost 4 bases, with 11 bases spanning the gap. The CDR3 runs to 15 residues. Germline CDR1 is SGHRS and CDR2 is YFSETQ. The CDR3 is CASSLITTGTGELFF. CDR3 nucleotides: TGCGCCAGCAGCTTGATCACCACCGGCACCGGGGAGCTGTTTTTT.

This clonotype has at least ten counts. The chain has TRBV7-2 and TRBJ2-2; D is unresolved. V shed 2 bases and J shed 0 bases, with 7 bases lying between them. This CDR3 spans 15 amino acids. Germline CDR1 SGHTA, CDR2 FQGNSA. DNA of the CDR3: TGTGCCAGCAGCTTACAGGCGTCGAACACCGGGGAGCTGTTTTTT. Encoded protein: CASSLQASNTGELFF.

The chain joins TRBV5-4 to TRBJ1-5, with D hard to call. This CDR3 has 15 amino acids. V lost 0 bases and J lost 3, with 10 bases in between. Germline CDR1 and CDR2: SGHNT and YYREEE (reference sequence). CDR3 sequence reads: CASSLGGRVNQPQHF. The CDR3 bases are TGTGCCAGCAGCTTGGGCGGGCGGGTCAATCAGCCCCAGCATTTT.

The rearrangement uses TRBV2 and TRBJ1-2; TRBD1 is a possible D gene (5 bases). CDR1 SNHLY and CDR2 FYNNEI come from the germline V gene. V was shortened by 6 bases and J by 2 bases, with 13 bases between the two germline ends. The CDR3 has 14 residues. CDR3 in DNA: TGTGCCAGCAGCTCAGGGAGGGAAAACTATGGCTACACCTTC. This codes for CASSSGRENYGYTF. Combining the CDR3 with reference TRBV2 and TRBJ1-2 gives the whole variable domain EPEVTQTPSHQVTQMGQEVILRCVPISNHLYFYWYRQILGQKVEFLVSFYNNEISEKSEIFDDQFSVERPDGSNFTLKIRSTKLEDSAMYFCASSSGRENYGYTFGSGTRLTVV.

This clonotype was detected only a few times. The chain employs TRBV5-1 and TRBJ1-2; maybe TRBD1 (6 bases). Deletions cut 4 bases from V and 4 bases from J, with 17 bases between. Germline CDR1 and CDR2: SGHRS and YFSETQ. There are 15 residues in the CDR3. CDR3: CASSGVEGGAYGYTF. CDR3 sequence (DNA): TGCGCCAGCAGCGGGGTCGAAGGGGGGGCCTATGGCTACACCTTC.